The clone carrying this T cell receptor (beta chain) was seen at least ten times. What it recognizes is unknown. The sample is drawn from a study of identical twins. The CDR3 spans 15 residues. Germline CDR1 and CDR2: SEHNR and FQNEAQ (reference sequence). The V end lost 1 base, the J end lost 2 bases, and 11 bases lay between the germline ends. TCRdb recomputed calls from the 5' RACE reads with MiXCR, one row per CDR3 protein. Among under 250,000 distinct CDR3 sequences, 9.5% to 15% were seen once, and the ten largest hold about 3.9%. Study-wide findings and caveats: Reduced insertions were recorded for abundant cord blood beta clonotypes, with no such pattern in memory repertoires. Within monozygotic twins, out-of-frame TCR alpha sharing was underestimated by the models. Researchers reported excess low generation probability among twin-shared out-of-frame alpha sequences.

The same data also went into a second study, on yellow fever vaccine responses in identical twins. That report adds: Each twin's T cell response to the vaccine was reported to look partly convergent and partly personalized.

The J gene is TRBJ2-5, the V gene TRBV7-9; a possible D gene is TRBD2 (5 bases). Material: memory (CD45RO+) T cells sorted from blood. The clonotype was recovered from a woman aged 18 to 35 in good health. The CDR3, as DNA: TGTGCCAGCAGCTTAGTGCCCCCGGGACAAGAGACCCAGTACTTC. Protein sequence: CASSLVPPGQETQYF.